These 8 T cell receptor beta chains came from one sample sequenced in a study of shared clonotypes between healthy human individuals. TCRdb keeps only in-frame clones here, not all; method: immunoSEQ multiplex PCR. The table lists about 100,000 clones, approximately 70% of them singletons. The source material was memory CD8+ T cells sorted from blood. Subset here: CD45RO+ cells pooled with CCR7-negative TemRA cells. These receptors were taken from a woman aged 25 to 45 in good health.

Regarding this clone: Other DNA sequences in the sample encode the same CDR3. The chain couples TRBV5-1 to TRBJ2-3; D unresolved. Germline V lookup: CDR1 SGHRS, CDR2 YFSETQ. V lost 0 bases, J lost 1 base, and 6 bases lay in between. The CDR3 length is 14 residues. The CDR3 spells CASSLGEGTDTQYF. The CDR3 DNA reads TGCGCCAGCAGCTTGGGTGAGGGCACAGATACGCAGTATTTT.

The chain joins TRBV7-2 to TRBJ1-4; D is uncertain. Trimming removed 2 bases from V and 7 bases from J, with 11 bases in between. CDR1 and CDR2 from the germline V gene are SGHTA and FQGNSA. This CDR3 comprises 14 residues. The CDR3, as DNA: TGTGCCAGCAGCTTACAGCGAGACTCTGAAAAACTGTTTTTT. Translating gives CASSLQRDSEKLFF.

The rearrangement uses TRBV11-2 and TRBJ2-5; the D gene is possibly TRBD2 (6 bases). V lost 5 bases, J lost 2 bases, and 9 bases lay in between. The CDR3 is 13 residues long. Per the germline V gene, CDR1 is SGHAT and CDR2 is FQNNGV. CDR3 bases: TGTGCCAGCAGCCGGGGACTTCAAGAGACCCAGTACTTC. Amino acids: CASSRGLQETQYF.

The gene calls are TRBV9 and TRBJ2-3; unclear D gene. There are 15 residues in the CDR3. V was pared by 4 bases and J by 2 bases, with 14 bases between. CDR1 SGDLS and CDR2 YYNGEE come from the germline V gene. The CDR3: CASSPSGAFTDTQYF. CDR3 DNA: TGTGCCAGCAGCCCCTCGGGCGCCTTCACAGATACGCAGTATTTT.

V gene TRBV10-3 combines with J gene TRBJ1-2, with TRBD1 matching 9 bases. The germline V gene encodes CDR1 ENHRY and CDR2 SYGVKD. CDR3 length: 16 residues. J gave up 1 base and V 7 bases, and 10 bases lay outside the gene matches. CDR3 DNA sequence: TGTGCCATCAACCCCAGCCCGACAGGGGGTAACTATGGCTACACCTTC. As protein: CAINPSPTGGNYGYTF.

This clone was counted at least ten times. The genes are TRBV6-4 and TRBJ2-1; D unclear. V was trimmed by 5 bases and J by 0 bases, leaving 11 bases between them. Germline V lookup: CDR1 MRHNA, CDR2 SNTAGT. CDR3 size: 15 residues. CDR3 region: CASSSSDSSYNEQFF. CDR3 DNA sequence: TGTGCCAGCAGTAGTTCAGATAGCTCCTACAATGAGCAGTTCTTC.

The rearrangement links TRBV5-1 to TRBJ2-2; D is unclear. CDR1 SGHRS and CDR2 YFSETQ come from the germline V gene. V dropped 4 bases and J dropped 1 base, with 14 bases sitting between them. This CDR3 has 16 amino acids. This CDR3 reads CASSESVAENTGELFF. DNA for the CDR3: TGCGCCAGCAGCGAGTCCGTAGCCGAGAACACCGGGGAGCTGTTTTTT.

The V call is TRBV7-7, the J call TRBJ2-5, with no clear D. There are 16 residues in the CDR3. The V gene lost 1 base and the J gene lost 0 bases, with 12 bases spanning the gap. The V gene's germline CDR1 is SSHAT and CDR2 FNYEAQ (reference sequence). The CDR3 DNA is TGTGCCAGCAGCTTAGGTATACAGACGTACCAAGAGACCCAGTACTTC. This codes for CASSLGIQTYQETQYF.